What follows are 15 T cell receptor beta chains derived from one specimen sequenced in a study of blood T cells in healthy people across ages. The use of a sample-barcoded 5' primer and a J-beta primer mix characterized a second PCR of 7 to 11 cycles. TCRdb independently ran MiXCR on the 5' RACE reads; one entry per CDR3 protein. The sample holds about 800,000 distinct CDR3 sequences, more than 20% seen once. This sample was also put to use in a study of T cells of mothers and their children.

Sequencing used blood. The receptors stem from a boy between 10 and 17 years old in good health.

This clonotype was counted only a few times. This chain uses TRBV27 with TRBJ1-6; 7 bases are a match to TRBD1. The V gene end was trimmed by 2 bases and the J gene end by 7 bases; junction bases not matched to a gene: 5. This CDR3 contains 15 residues. Germline CDR1 reads MNHEY; CDR2 reads SMNVEV (reference sequence). The CDR3 nucleotides are TGTGCCAGCAGTTTAGCGACAGGGACGAATTCACCCCTCCACTTT. Residues: CASSLATGTNSPLHF.

This clonotype was seen more than once but under ten times. One end of the junction fails to match germline, which may point to a read error. V gene TRBV28 combines with J gene TRBJ2-5; D remains unclear. Germline V gene data show CDR1 as MDHEN and CDR2 as SYDVKM. The CDR3 runs 9 residues. The CDR3 here is CATGPSSHF. The DNA for the CDR3 is TGTGCCACCGGACCCTCATCTCACTTC.

The J gene is TRBJ2-7, the V gene TRBV28; D unclear. Germline loops: CDR1 MDHEN, CDR2 SYDVKM. Deletions cut 10 bases from V and 7 bases from J, with 20 bases between. The CDR3 runs to 13 residues. CDR3 sequence: CAISGWETWEQYF. CDR3 coding DNA: TGTGCCATTTCGGGCTGGGAAACTTGGGAGCAGTACTTC.

This clonotype was recorded a few times. Here the CDR3 omits its conserved ending phenylalanine or tryptophan, so a read error is the likely source. The V and J genes are TRBV20-1 and TRBJ1-1; D gene uncertain. The CDR3 length is 13 residues. The germline V gene encodes CDR1 DFQATT and CDR2 SNEGSKA (reference sequence). Trimming stripped 5 bases from V and 4 bases from J, with 14 bases between. The CDR3 region has the DNA TGCAGTGCTCCTCCCTACATAGGCACTGAAGCTTTCTCT. Translated, it gives CSAPPYIGTEAFS.

The chain recombines TRBV2 with TRBJ2-1; D unclear. Germline V gene sequence: CDR1 SNHLY, CDR2 FYNNEI. This CDR3 spans 15 amino acids. The germline V and J ends were trimmed by 5 bases and 7 bases, with 18 bases remaining between them. The CDR3 coding sequence is TGTGCCAGCAGTCCAAATCTTGGGGTTAGGAATGAGCAGTTCTTC. This gives the protein CASSPNLGVRNEQFF.

V is TRBV20-1 and J is TRBJ1-1, with a possible D match to TRBD1 (5 bases). CDR3 length: 14 residues. Deletions cut 6 bases from V and 0 bases from J, with 14 bases between. Germline CDR1 reads DFQATT; CDR2 reads SNEGSKA (reference sequence). CDR3 in DNA: TGCAGTGCCGGGACTTCGCATGTGAACACTGAAGCTTTCTTT. As protein: CSAGTSHVNTEAFF.

The CDR3 region has the DNA TGTGCCTCACGTTATGGATCCTCTACCTACGAGCAGTACTTC. Protein sequence: CASRYGSSTYEQYF. The chain combines TRBV27 with TRBJ2-7; no definite D call. This CDR3 is 14 amino acids long. Between the trimmed V and J ends, which lost 11 bases and 2 bases, there was a span of 19 bases. Germline CDR1 and CDR2: MNHEY and SMNVEV (reference sequence).

A few counts support this clonotype. The chain couples TRBV5-1 to TRBJ1-2; 11 bases are a match to TRBD1. The V segment lost 1 base and the J segment 6 bases; nucleotides outside the gene matches: 2. This CDR3 has 14 residues. Per germline, CDR1 SGHRS and CDR2 YFSETQ. CDR3 coding DNA: TGCGCCAGCAGCTTGAGGGACAGGGGGAATGGCTACACCTTC. Translation: CASSLRDRGNGYTF.

V is TRBV10-3 and J is TRBJ2-4; 7 positions match TRBD1. The CDR3 is 16 amino acids. Germline V gives CDR1 ENHRY, CDR2 SYGVKD. V lost 3 bases, J lost 1 base, and 6 bases stayed unmatched. CDR3 sequence reads: CAISDDGTVAKNIQYF. The CDR3 DNA is TGTGCCATCAGTGATGACGGGACAGTGGCCAAAAACATTCAGTACTTC.

A few counts support this clonotype. V is TRBV6-5 and J is TRBJ1-3; 9 nucleotides agree with TRBD1. V lost 9 bases and J lost 1; bases outside the gene matches: 7. The CDR3 consists of 15 residues. CDR1 is MNHEY and CDR2 is SVGAGI in the germline V gene. CDR3 sequence (DNA): TGTGCCAGTAGGGAGACAGGGGGATCTGGAAACACCATATATTTT. Translating it yields CASRETGGSGNTIYF.

The chain combines TRBV14 with TRBJ2-1; D is uncertain. Germline V gives CDR1 SGHDN, CDR2 FVKESK. The CDR3 has 17 residues. Trimming shortened V by 5 bases and J by 12 bases, and 29 bases separated the two germline ends. CDR3 protein: CASSGFRARGSSGGQFF. The DNA for the CDR3 is TGTGCCAGCAGCGGATTCCGGGCGAGAGGTTCATCTGGCGGGCAGTTCTTC.

The chain combines TRBV2 with TRBJ1-4; D gene ambiguous. The germline V and J ends were trimmed by 4 bases and 0 bases, with 12 bases remaining between them. Germline V gene data show CDR1 as SNHLY and CDR2 as FYNNEI. This CDR3 comprises 16 residues. This CDR3 reads CASSGGIGATNEKLFF. In DNA form, the CDR3 reads TGTGCCAGCAGTGGGGGAATCGGGGCAACTAATGAAAAACTGTTTTTT.

This clonotype was found a few times. The chain combines TRBV12-3 or TRBV12-4 with TRBJ1-4; TRBD1 might be the D (5 bases). The V gene lost 4 bases and the J gene lost 10 bases, with 19 bases spanning the gap. The CDR3 contains 15 residues. In nucleotides, the CDR3 is TGTGCCAGCAGTTCCCCGGGCCAGGGTGTCGGAAAACTGTTTTTT. Amino acids: CASSSPGQGVGKLFF.

To note about this clonotype: This clone may be a read error of a much larger clone one base away. The chain uses TRBV7-9 and TRBJ2-2, with D possibly TRBD1 on 6 matching bases. Germline CDR1 is SEHNR and CDR2 is FQNEAQ (reference sequence). The CDR3 extends over 16 amino acids. CDR3 sequence: CASSPVGLGGTGELVF. CDR3 nucleotides: TGTGCCAGCAGCCCGGTCGGGCTTGGGGGCACCGGGGAGCTGGTTTTT.

The chain employs TRBV7-2 and TRBJ2-3, with 11 bases that match TRBD1. CDR1 SGHTA and CDR2 FQGNSA come from the germline V gene. The CDR3 is 17 residues long. With 4 bases clipped from V and 6 bases from J, the junction kept 12 bases outside the gene matches. Written as DNA, the CDR3 is TGTGCCAGCAGCTCAGCCCCGGGACAGGGGGTCGCGGATACGCAGTATTTT. Its translation is CASSSAPGQGVADTQYF.